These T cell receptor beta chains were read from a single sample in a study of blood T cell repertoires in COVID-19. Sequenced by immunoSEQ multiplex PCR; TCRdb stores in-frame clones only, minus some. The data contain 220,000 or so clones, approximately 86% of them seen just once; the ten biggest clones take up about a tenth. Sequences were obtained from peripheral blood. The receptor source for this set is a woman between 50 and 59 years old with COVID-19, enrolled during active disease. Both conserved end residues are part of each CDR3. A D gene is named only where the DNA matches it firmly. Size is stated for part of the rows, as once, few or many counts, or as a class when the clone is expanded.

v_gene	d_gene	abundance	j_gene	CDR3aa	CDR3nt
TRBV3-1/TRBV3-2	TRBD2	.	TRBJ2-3	CASSPPLAGGLDTQYF	TGTGCCAGCAGCCCCCCCCTAGCGGGGGGACTGGATACGCAGTATTTT
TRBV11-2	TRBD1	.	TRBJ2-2	CASSKTGSTGELFF	TGTGCCAGCAGTAAGACAGGGTCCACCGGGGAGCTGTTTTTT
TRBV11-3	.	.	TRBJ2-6	CASSFRRGSGANVLTF	TGTGCCAGCAGCTTTCGTAGAGGGTCTGGGGCCAACGTCCTGACTTTC
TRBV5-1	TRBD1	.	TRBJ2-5	CASSLEDRGPQETQYF	TGCGCCAGCAGCTTGGAGGACAGGGGACCCCAAGAGACCCAGTACTTC
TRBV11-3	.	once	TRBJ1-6	CASSFRGGEEADSPLHF	TGTGCCAGCAGCTTCCGGGGGGGGGAGGAGGCCGATTCACCCCTCCACTTT
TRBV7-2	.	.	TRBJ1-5	CASSTRGGDQPQHF	TGTGCCAGCAGCACCCGGGGGGGGGATCAGCCCCAGCATTTT
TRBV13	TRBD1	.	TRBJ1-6	CASSPSGQASYNSPLHF	TGTGCCAGCAGCCCGTCAGGACAGGCCTCCTATAATTCACCCCTCCACTTT
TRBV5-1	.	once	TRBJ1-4	CASSLALGGNEKLFF	TGCGCCAGCAGCTTGGCCTTGGGGGGGAATGAAAAACTGTTTTTT
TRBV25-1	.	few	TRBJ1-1	CASSEYEGGSTEAFF	TGTGCCAGCAGTGAATACGAGGGAGGGAGCACTGAAGCTTTCTTT
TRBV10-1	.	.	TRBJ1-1	CASSQQGVSEAFF	TGCGCCAGCAGCCAACAGGGCGTCAGTGAAGCTTTCTTT
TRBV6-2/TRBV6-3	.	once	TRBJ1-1	CASSYSFSKFVGVAEAFF	TGTGCCAGCAGTTATTCGTTCTCCAAGTTCGTCGGGGTCGCTGAAGCTTTCTTT
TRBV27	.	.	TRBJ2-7	CASKSRGGSNEQYF	TGTGCCAGCAAATCCCGCGGGGGCAGCAACGAGCAGTACTTC
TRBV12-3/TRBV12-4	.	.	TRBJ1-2	CASGRPTGYGYTF	TGTGCCAGCGGACGCCCGACAGGCTATGGCTACACCTTC
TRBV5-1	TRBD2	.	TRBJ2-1	CASSLTAGGRINEQFF	TGCGCCAGCAGCTTAACAGCGGGGGGGCGGATAAATGAGCAGTTCTTC
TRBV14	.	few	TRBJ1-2	CASSQVGGAGYTF	TGTGCCAGCAGCCAAGTCGGGGGGGCTGGCTACACCTTC
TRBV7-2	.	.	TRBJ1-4	CASSSGSRSEKLFF	TGTGCCAGCAGCTCCGGGTCAAGGAGTGAAAAACTGTTTTTT
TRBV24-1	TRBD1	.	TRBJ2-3	CATKDRGSTDTQYF	TGTGCCACCAAGGACAGGGGGAGCACAGATACGCAGTATTTT
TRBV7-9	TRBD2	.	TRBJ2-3	CASSSPTSGTSGGEDTQYF	TGTGCCAGCAGCTCCCCCACCTCCGGGACTAGCGGGGGGGAAGATACGCAGTATTTT
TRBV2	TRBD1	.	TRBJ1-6	CASNSRDRVSPLHF	TGTGCCAGCAACTCGCGGGACAGGGTTTCACCCCTCCACTTT
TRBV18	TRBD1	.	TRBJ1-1	CASSPWDRVSTEAFF	TGTGCCAGCTCACCGTGGGACAGGGTGAGCACTGAAGCTTTCTTT
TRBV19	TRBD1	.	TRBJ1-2	CASSNRGQMSYTF	TGTGCCAGTAGTAACAGGGGGCAGATGAGCTACACCTTC
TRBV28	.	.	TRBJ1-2	CATDEGRYGYTF	TGTGCCACCGACGAGGGGAGGTATGGCTACACCTTC
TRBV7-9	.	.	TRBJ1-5	CASSLVVGEGGNQPQHF	TGTGCCAGCAGCTTAGTCGTAGGGGAGGGGGGCAATCAGCCCCAGCATTTT
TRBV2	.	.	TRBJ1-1	CASSGHMNTEAFF	TGTGCCAGCAGTGGACACATGAACACTGAAGCTTTCTTT
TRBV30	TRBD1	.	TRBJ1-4	CAAQQGRRYEKLFF	TGTGCCGCACAACAGGGGCGCAGATATGAAAAACTGTTTTTT
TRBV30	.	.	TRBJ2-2	CAWRGYNTGELFF	TGTGCCTGGAGGGGCTATAACACCGGGGAGCTGTTTTTT
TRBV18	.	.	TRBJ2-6	CASSPVTVGPSGANVLTF	TGTGCCAGCTCACCAGTGACAGTTGGGCCCTCTGGGGCCAACGTCCTGACTTTC
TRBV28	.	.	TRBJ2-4	CASSLPSRTPLAKNIQYF	TGTGCCAGCAGTTTACCTTCGCGGACACCACTAGCCAAAAACATTCAGTACTTC
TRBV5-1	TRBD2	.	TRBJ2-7	CASSLATSGPYEQYF	TGCGCCAGCAGCTTGGCTACTAGCGGTCCCTACGAGCAGTACTTC
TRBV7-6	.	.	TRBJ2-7	CASSSEQGPLYEQYF	TGTGCCAGCAGCTCAGAACAGGGCCCACTCTACGAGCAGTACTTC
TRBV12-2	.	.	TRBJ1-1	CASRPPARDPHNPYTEAFF	TGTGCAAGTCGCCCCCCGGCCCGGGATCCTCATAATCCATACACTGAAGCTTTCTTT
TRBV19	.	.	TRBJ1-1	CASSMYADEAFF	TGTGCCAGTAGTATGTACGCGGATGAAGCTTTCTTT
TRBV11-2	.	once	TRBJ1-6	CASSLTGYNSPLHF	TGTGCCAGCAGCTTGACAGGATATAATTCACCCCTCCACTTT
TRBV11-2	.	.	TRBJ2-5	CASSSRIADQETQYF	TGTGCCAGCAGCTCTAGGATAGCGGATCAAGAGACCCAGTACTTC
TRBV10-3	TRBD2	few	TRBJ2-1	CATGTSGGKYNEQFF	TGTGCCACAGGGACTAGCGGGGGGAAGTACAATGAGCAGTTCTTC
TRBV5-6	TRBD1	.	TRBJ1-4	CASSSRGLGNEKLFF	TGTGCCAGCAGCTCCAGGGGGCTTGGTAATGAAAAACTGTTTTTT
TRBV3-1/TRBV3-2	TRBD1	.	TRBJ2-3	CASSQTGTGGTDTQYF	TGTGCCAGCAGCCAAACCGGGACAGGGGGCACAGATACGCAGTATTTT
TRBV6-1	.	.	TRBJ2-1	CASSDRQGLYNEQFF	TGTGCCAGCAGTGATAGGCAGGGACTCTACAATGAGCAGTTCTTC
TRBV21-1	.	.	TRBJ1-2	CASPHRGDIGGYTF	TGTGCCAGCCCCCATCGGGGGGATATCGGGGGCTACACCTTC
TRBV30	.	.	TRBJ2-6	CAFKSTGALSGANVLTF	TGTGCCTTTAAGTCGACAGGTGCCCTCTCTGGGGCCAACGTCCTGACTTTC
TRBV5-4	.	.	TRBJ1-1	CASSLAMRMNTEAFF	TGTGCCAGCAGCTTGGCGATGAGAATGAACACTGAAGCTTTCTTT
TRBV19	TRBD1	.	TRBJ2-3	CASSIVPGGVVDTQYF	TGTGCCAGTAGTATAGTACCAGGGGGTGTGGTGGATACGCAGTATTTT
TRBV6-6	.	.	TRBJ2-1	CASTPGREQFF	TGTGCCAGCACCCCGGGGAGGGAGCAGTTCTTC
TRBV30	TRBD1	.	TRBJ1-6	CAWSIDRGNSPLHF	TGTGCCTGGAGTATCGACAGGGGAAATTCACCCCTCCACTTT
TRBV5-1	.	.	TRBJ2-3	CASRRQGNTDTQYF	TGCGCCAGCAGACGGCAGGGGAACACAGATACGCAGTATTTT
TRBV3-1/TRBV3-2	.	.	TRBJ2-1	CASSQDLDRSRDEQFF	TGTGCCAGCAGCCAAGATCTCGACAGGTCAAGGGATGAGCAGTTCTTC
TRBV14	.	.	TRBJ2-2	CASSQRVVTGELFF	TGTGCCAGCAGCCAAAGAGTAGTCACCGGGGAGCTGTTTTTT
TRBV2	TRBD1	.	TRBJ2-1	CASGGQGSNEQFF	TGTGCCAGCGGGGGACAGGGAAGCAATGAGCAGTTCTTC
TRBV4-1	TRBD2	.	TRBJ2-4	CASSQEGGVPTSQVKNIQYF	TGCGCCAGCAGCCAAGAGGGGGGGGTTCCAACTAGCCAGGTCAAAAACATTCAGTACTTC
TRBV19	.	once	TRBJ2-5	CASSIVSGETQYF	TGTGCCAGTAGTATAGTATCAGGGGAGACCCAGTACTTC
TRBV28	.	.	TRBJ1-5	CASRSQGSNQPQHF	TGTGCCAGCAGGTCCCAGGGGTCCAATCAGCCCCAGCATTTT
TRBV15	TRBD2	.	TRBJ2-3	CATSRGKGLAGGKDTQYF	TGTGCCACCAGCAGAGGCAAAGGACTAGCGGGGGGCAAGGATACGCAGTATTTT
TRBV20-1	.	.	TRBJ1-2	CSASFAGAGGYTF	TGCAGTGCTAGTTTCGCGGGGGCTGGCGGCTACACCTTC
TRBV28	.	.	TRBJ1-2	CASSRGQFGYGYTF	TGTGCCAGCAGCAGAGGACAGTTTGGCTATGGCTACACCTTC
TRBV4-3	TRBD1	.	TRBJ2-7	CASSHLPGQGSGEQYF	TGCGCCAGCAGCCACCTCCCGGGACAGGGATCGGGCGAGCAGTACTTC
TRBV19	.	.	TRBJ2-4	CASQGRGYSKNIQYF	TGTGCCAGCCAGGGGAGAGGGTATTCCAAAAACATTCAGTACTTC
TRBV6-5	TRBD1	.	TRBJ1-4	CASSSGQGALTEKLFF	TGTGCCAGCAGTTCCGGACAGGGGGCGCTGACAGAAAAACTGTTTTTT